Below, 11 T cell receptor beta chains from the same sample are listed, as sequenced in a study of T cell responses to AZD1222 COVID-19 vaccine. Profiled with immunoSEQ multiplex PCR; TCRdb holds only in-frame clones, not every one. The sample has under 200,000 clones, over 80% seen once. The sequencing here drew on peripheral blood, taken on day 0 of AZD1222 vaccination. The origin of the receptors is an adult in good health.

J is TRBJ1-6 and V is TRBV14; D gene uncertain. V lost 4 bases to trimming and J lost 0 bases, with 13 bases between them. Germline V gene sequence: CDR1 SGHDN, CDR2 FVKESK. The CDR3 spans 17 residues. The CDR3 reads CASSLNVWSSYNSPLHF. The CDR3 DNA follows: TGTGCCAGCAGCCTGAACGTCTGGAGCTCCTATAATTCACCCCTCCACTTT.

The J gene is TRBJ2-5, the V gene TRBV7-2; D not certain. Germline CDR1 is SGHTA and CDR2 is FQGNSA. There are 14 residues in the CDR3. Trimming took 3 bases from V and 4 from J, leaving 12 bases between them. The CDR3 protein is CASSLSRSGETQYF. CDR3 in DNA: TGTGCCAGCAGCTTGTCCCGGTCAGGAGAGACCCAGTACTTC.

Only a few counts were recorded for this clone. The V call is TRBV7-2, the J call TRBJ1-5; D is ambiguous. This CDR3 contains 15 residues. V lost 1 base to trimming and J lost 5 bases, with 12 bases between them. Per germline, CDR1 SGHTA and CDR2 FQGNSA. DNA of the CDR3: TGTGCCAGCAGCTTAGAAGGTGGCGGGGATCAGCCCCAGCATTTT. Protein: CASSLEGGGDQPQHF.

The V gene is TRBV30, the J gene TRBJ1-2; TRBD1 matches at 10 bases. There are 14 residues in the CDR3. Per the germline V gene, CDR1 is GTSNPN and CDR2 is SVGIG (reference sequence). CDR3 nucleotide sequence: TGTGCAGTAGGTGGGACAGGGGCAAACTATGGCTACACCTTC. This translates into CAVGGTGANYGYTF.

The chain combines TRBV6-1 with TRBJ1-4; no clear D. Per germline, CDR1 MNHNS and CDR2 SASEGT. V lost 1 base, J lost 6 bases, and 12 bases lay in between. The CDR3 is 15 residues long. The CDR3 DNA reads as TGTGCCAGCAGTGAAGGGCTGGGAAGACATGAAAAACTGTTTTTT. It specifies CASSEGLGRHEKLFF.

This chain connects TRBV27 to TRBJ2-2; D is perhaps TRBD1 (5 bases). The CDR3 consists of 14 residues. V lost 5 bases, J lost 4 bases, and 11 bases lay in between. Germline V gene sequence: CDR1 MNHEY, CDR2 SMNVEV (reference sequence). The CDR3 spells CASSTDTITGELFF. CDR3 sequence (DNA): TGTGCCAGCAGTACGGACACCATCACCGGGGAGCTGTTTTTT.

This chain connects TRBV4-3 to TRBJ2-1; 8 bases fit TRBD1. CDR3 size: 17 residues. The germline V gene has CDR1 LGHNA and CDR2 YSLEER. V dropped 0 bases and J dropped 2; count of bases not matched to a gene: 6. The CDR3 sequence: CASSQDQGARAYNEQFF. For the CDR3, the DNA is TGCGCCAGCAGCCAAGACCAGGGGGCGAGGGCCTACAATGAGCAGTTCTTC.

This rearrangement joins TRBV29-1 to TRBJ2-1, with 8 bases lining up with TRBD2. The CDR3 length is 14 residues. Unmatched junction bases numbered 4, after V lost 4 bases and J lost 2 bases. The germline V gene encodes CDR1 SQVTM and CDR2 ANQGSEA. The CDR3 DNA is TGCAGCGTTGTTACTAGCGGTACCTACAATGAGCAGTTCTTC. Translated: CSVVTSGTYNEQFF.

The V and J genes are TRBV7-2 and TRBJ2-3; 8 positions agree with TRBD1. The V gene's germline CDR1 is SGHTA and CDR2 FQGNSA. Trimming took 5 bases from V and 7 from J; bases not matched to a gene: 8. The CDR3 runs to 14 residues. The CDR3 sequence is CASSTPGGLNTQYF. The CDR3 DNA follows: TGTGCCAGCAGCACCCCAGGGGGCTTGAATACGCAGTATTTT.

CDR3 residues: CASTVGTGIHEQFF. DNA of the CDR3: TGTGCCAGCACCGTCGGGACAGGGATCCATGAGCAGTTCTTC. The chain has TRBV9 and TRBJ2-1, with 9 nucleotides matching TRBD1. The CDR3 is 14 amino acids. The germline gives CDR1 SGDLS, CDR2 YYNGEE. Losses at the gene ends were 6 bases for V and 8 bases for J; bases not matched to a gene: 9.

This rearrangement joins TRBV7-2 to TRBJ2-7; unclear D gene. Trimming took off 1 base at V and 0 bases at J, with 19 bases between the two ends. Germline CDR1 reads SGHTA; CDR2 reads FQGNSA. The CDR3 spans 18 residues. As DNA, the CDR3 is TGTGCCAGCAGCTTAGGGGTCACCCTCATGGCGAGCTCCTACGAGCAGTACTTC. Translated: CASSLGVTLMASSYEQYF.